This T cell receptor beta chain was recorded in a study of blood T cell repertoires in COVID-19. Produced via immunoSEQ multiplex PCR; TCRdb's table is partial and in-frame only. The repertoire has about 110,000 clones, around nine tenths of them found once; the top ten carry less than 4%. The CDR3 has 14 amino acids. Germline lookup yields CDR1 MRHNA and CDR2 SNTAGT. V was trimmed by 4 bases and J by 0 bases, leaving 10 bases between them. The chain couples TRBV6-4 to TRBJ2-7; the D gene is possibly TRBD2 (5 bases). The receptor comes from a woman aged 50 to 65 with acute or convalescent COVID-19. The material sequenced was peripheral blood. In DNA form, the CDR3 reads TGTGCCAGCAGTGCGGACTGGAGCTCCTACGAGCAGTACTTC. This translates into CASSADWSSYEQYF.